This TCR beta chain is drawn from a study of blood T cell repertoires in COVID-19. TCRdb's copy holds only in-frame clones and misses some; the assay was immunoSEQ multiplex PCR. The table includes approximately 140,000 clones, over 80% detected once. The V gene lost 7 bases and the J gene lost 6 bases, with 18 bases spanning the gap. Germline CDR1 reads MNHEY; CDR2 reads SVGAGI. This CDR3 contains 15 residues. Sequenced material: peripheral blood. The receptor was derived from a man aged 60 to 69 with active or convalescent COVID-19. The chain employs TRBV6-5 and TRBJ1-4; TRBD1 might be the D (6 bases). The CDR3 is CASNFGGTSHEKLFF. The DNA of the CDR3 is TGTGCCAGCAATTTCGGGGGGACATCTCATGAAAAACTGTTTTTT.